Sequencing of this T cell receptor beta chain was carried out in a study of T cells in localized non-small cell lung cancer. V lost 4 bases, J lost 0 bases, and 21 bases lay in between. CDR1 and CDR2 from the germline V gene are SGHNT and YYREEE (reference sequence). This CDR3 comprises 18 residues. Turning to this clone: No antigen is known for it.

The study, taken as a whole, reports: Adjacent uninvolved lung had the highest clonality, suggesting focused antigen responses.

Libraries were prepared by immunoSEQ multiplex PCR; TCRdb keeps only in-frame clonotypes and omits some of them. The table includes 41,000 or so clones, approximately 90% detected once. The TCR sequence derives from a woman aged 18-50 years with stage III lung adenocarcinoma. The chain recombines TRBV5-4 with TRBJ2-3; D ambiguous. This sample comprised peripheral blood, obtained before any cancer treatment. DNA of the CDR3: TGTGCCAGCAGCCTTATGCTAACGGGCGACCCTAGCACAGATACGCAGTATTTT. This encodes CASSLMLTGDPSTDTQYF.